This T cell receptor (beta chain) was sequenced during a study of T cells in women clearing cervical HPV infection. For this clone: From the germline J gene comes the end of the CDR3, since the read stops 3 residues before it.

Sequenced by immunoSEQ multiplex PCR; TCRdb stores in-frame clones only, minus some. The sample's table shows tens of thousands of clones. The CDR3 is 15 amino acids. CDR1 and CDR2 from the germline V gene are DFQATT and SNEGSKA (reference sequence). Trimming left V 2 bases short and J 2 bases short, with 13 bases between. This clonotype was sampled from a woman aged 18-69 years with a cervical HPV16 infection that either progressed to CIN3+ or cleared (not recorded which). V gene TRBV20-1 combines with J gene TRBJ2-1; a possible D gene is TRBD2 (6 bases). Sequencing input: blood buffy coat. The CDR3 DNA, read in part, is TGCAGTGCTAGATTGCCAGGGAGGACCTACAATGAG. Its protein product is CSARLPGRTYNE. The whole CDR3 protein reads CSARLPGRTYNEQFF.